These 19 T cell receptor beta chains came from one sample sequenced in a study of molecular identifiers for immune sequencing clone quantification. Via MiXCR, TCRdb re-called the PCR reads, giving one row per CDR3 protein. The data hold about 640,000 distinct CDR3 sequences, with just under 20% observed a single time. The sample was naive CD8+ T cells from blood, with Jurkat cell RNA spiked in. Subset: FACS-sorted CD8+CD4-CCR7+CD45RA+ naive T cells. The receptors stem from a human donor in good health. Some libraries in this study had Jurkat cell RNA spiked in.

To note about this clonotype: This may stem from a read error, because a much larger clone lies one nucleotide away. Since the CDR3 does not end with the conserved phenylalanine or tryptophan, this likely comes from a read error. The chain is built from TRBV19 and TRBJ1-1; no reliable D call. The CDR3 consists of 13 residues. CDR1 LNHDA and CDR2 SQIVND come from the germline V gene (reference sequence). Trimming cost V 7 bases and J 1 base, with 10 bases left between them. Written as DNA, the CDR3 is TGTGCCAGTACTCTATCACCGAACACTGAAGCTTTCATT. It codes for CASTLSPNTEAFI.

The CDR3 coding sequence is TGTGCCAGTAGTATTCGTCTAGCGGGAGTGTATGAGCAGTTCTTC. It is translated as CASSIRLAGVYEQFF. V and J are TRBV19 and TRBJ2-1; 10 bases are a match to TRBD2. V gave up 3 bases and J gave up 8 bases; unmatched junction bases: 7. The CDR3 has 15 amino acids. Germline V gene sequence: CDR1 LNHDA, CDR2 SQIVND (reference sequence).

In this sample, this clonotype turned up many times. The genes are TRBV5-6 and TRBJ1-1, with a weak D call TRBD1 (6 bases). V lost 3 bases, J lost 8 bases, and 11 bases lay in between. CDR1 SGHDT and CDR2 YYEEEE come from the germline V gene. CDR3 length: 12 amino acids. The CDR3 reads CASSYDRYEAFF. CDR3 in DNA: TGTGCCAGCAGCTACGACAGGTACGAAGCTTTCTTT.

This sequence joins TRBV28 and TRBJ2-7; a possible D gene is TRBD2 (6 bases). V shed 3 bases and J shed 1 base, with 10 bases lying between them. CDR1 and CDR2 (germline): MDHEN, SYDVKM. This CDR3 has 14 amino acids. CDR3 sequence: CASSFRGISYEQYF. The DNA of the CDR3 is TGTGCCAGCAGTTTTCGGGGGATATCCTACGAGCAGTACTTC.

Many counts were recorded for this clonotype. The chain links TRBV4-2 to TRBJ2-3; 9 nucleotides line up with TRBD2. This CDR3 region has 16 residues. Germline loops: CDR1 LGHNA, CDR2 YNFKEQ. With 1 base clipped from V and 3 bases from J, the junction kept 5 bases outside the gene matches. This CDR3 is CASSQVAGGMTDTQYF. DNA of the CDR3: TGTGCCAGCAGCCAAGTTGCGGGGGGGATGACAGATACGCAGTATTTT.

This clonotype was found many times. This chain joins TRBV7-6 and TRBJ2-7; TRBD2 agrees at 8 bases. Germline assignment: CDR1 SGHVS and CDR2 FNYEAQ. Germline trimming cut 6 bases from V and 4 bases from J; bases unmatched to any gene: 11. The CDR3 loop spans 15 amino acids. The CDR3 region is CASRMGTSEMYEQYF. CDR3 DNA sequence: TGTGCCAGCAGGATGGGGACTAGTGAAATGTACGAGCAGTACTTC.

A few counts support this clonotype. This chain links TRBV4-3 with TRBJ1-1; D gene uncertain. Trimming stripped 0 bases from V and 0 bases from J, with 5 bases between. Germline CDR1 and CDR2: LGHNA and YSLEER. The CDR3 length is 14 residues. This chain's CDR3 is CASSQEDLNTEAFF. Here the CDR3 DNA reads TGCGCCAGCAGCCAAGAAGACCTGAACACTGAAGCTTTCTTT.

This clonotype was counted ten times or more. The chain employs TRBV7-9 and TRBJ1-3; D is uncertain. The germline V gene has CDR1 SEHNR and CDR2 FQNEAQ (reference sequence). The CDR3 contains 15 residues. V gave up 2 bases and J gave up 0 bases, with 8 bases separating them. In DNA form, the CDR3 reads TGTGCCAGCAGCTTAAACACCCGCTCTGGAAACACCATATATTTT. Protein sequence: CASSLNTRSGNTIYF.

The genes are TRBV6-1 and TRBJ2-5, with D hard to call. CDR3 size: 14 residues. Trimming shortened V by 1 base and J by 4 bases, and 10 bases separated the two germline ends. Germline V gene lookup returns CDR1 MNHNS and CDR2 SASEGT. The CDR3 nucleotides are TGTGCCAGCAGTGAAGTGGTTCTCCGAGAGACCCAGTACTTC. Residues: CASSEVVLRETQYF.

This clonotype occurred many times. J is TRBJ2-1 and V is TRBV7-2; D is undetermined. CDR1 SGHTA and CDR2 FQGNSA come from the germline V gene. The CDR3 consists of 11 residues. Deletions cut 6 bases from V and 9 bases from J, with 9 bases between. In nucleotides, the CDR3 is TGTGCCAGCAGAGTAGGAGTTGAGCAGTTCTTC. Translation: CASRVGVEQFF.

This clonotype was detected ten times or more. This chain uses TRBV9 with TRBJ2-7; D ambiguous. This CDR3 has 15 amino acids. V dropped 1 base and J dropped 2 bases, with 13 bases sitting between them. The germline V gene encodes CDR1 SGDLS and CDR2 YYNGEE. The DNA of the CDR3 is TGTGCCAGCAGCGTAAGCGAGGCCCCGGCCTACGAGCAGTACTTC. It translates to CASSVSEAPAYEQYF.

This clonotype was seen only a few times. With a much larger clone just one base away, this may be a read error. The rearrangement links TRBV6-2 or TRBV6-3 to TRBJ1-5; a possible D gene is TRBD1 (5 bases). V shed 6 bases and J shed 2 bases, with 14 bases lying between them. CDR3 length: 15 amino acids. CDR1 is MNHEY and CDR2 is SVGEGT in the germline V gene. CDR3 bases: TGTGCCAGCAGATCCACAGGTGCCGGCAATCAGCCCCAGCATTTT. This gives the protein CASRSTGAGNQPQHF.

The chain uses TRBV7-2 and TRBJ1-1, with 11 bases that match TRBD1. V dropped 5 bases and J dropped 0; count of bases not matched to a gene: 8. Germline V gene lookup returns CDR1 SGHTA and CDR2 FQGNSA. The CDR3 has 17 amino acids. CDR3 sequence (DNA): TGTGCCAGCAGCCGTCGGACAGGGGGCTTCATGAACACTGAAGCTTTCTTT. It yields the protein CASSRRTGGFMNTEAFF.

The chain combines TRBV30 with TRBJ1-1; maybe TRBD1 (5 bases). Between the trimmed V and J ends, which lost 7 bases and 5 bases, there was a span of 14 bases. The CDR3 is made up of 12 amino acids. The germline CDR1 and CDR2 sequences are GTSNPN and SVGIG (reference sequence). CDR3 amino acids: CAFSGGSTEAFF. CDR3 in DNA: TGTGCCTTCTCGGGGGGGTCGACTGAAGCTTTCTTT.

This chain connects TRBV11-2 to TRBJ1-6, with 7 bases matching TRBD1. Germline V gives CDR1 SGHAT, CDR2 FQNNGV. The CDR3 covers 15 residues. The V segment lost 4 bases and the J segment 8 bases; nucleotides outside the gene matches: 8. The CDR3 DNA sequence: TGTGCCAGCAGCTCACAGGGGCGTTTGGATTCACCCCTCCACTTT. This sequence encodes CASSSQGRLDSPLHF.

Points on this clonotype: A much bigger clone sits one base away, suggesting this may be a read error. The V and J genes are TRBV6-2 or TRBV6-3 and TRBJ2-7; D remains ambiguous. The germline V gene encodes CDR1 MNHEY and CDR2 SVGEGT. V lost 7 bases and J lost 3, with 16 bases in between. CDR3 length: 14 residues. The CDR3 is CASTRLLTDYEQYF. The CDR3 DNA sequence: TGTGCCAGCACAAGACTTTTGACGGACTACGAGCAGTACTTC.

This clonotype has only a few counts. The chain has TRBV27 and TRBJ2-7; tentatively, D is TRBD1 (6 bases). V was pared by 7 bases and J by 2 bases, with 15 bases between. Germline V gene sequence: CDR1 MNHEY, CDR2 SMNVEV (reference sequence). This CDR3 comprises 14 residues. CDR3 loop: CASTDGTNTYEQYF. The CDR3 DNA reads TGTGCCAGCACCGACGGGACAAATACCTACGAGCAGTACTTC.

There are many counts of this clonotype. The chain uses TRBV12-3 or TRBV12-4 and TRBJ1-1; D uncertain. Trimming took off 2 bases at V and 0 bases at J, with 4 bases between the two ends. The CDR3 loop spans 13 amino acids. DNA of the CDR3: TGTGCCAGCAGTTTATTTGTGAACACTGAAGCTTTCTTT. This sequence encodes CASSLFVNTEAFF.

J is TRBJ2-2 and V is TRBV6-1; 11 nucleotides line up with TRBD2. CDR3 size: 19 residues. Germline lookup yields CDR1 MNHNS and CDR2 SASEGT. V dropped 0 bases and J dropped 0; count of bases not matched to a gene: 6. This chain's CDR3 is CASSEAHLAGGPNTGELFF. CDR3 DNA: TGTGCCAGCAGTGAAGCTCATCTAGCGGGGGGCCCGAACACCGGGGAGCTGTTTTTT.